The entry that follows covers one TCR beta chain sequence. Its antigen is unidentified. This entry belongs to a study of glioma-infiltrating T cells. The iRepertoire nested amplicon-rescue multiplex PCR amplified TCR alpha and beta CDR3s from RNA. Tissue mRNA or PBMC total RNA, roughly 100-400 ng, went into one-step reverse transcription and amplification. TCRdb re-called the multiplex PCR reads with MiXCR, one entry per CDR3 protein. The data show some 17,000 distinct CDR3 sequences, 58% seen once. Findings of the study overall: Gliomas, especially low-grade, showed above-expected tissue-blood divergence; non-neoplastic patients showed below.

V was shortened by 1 base and J by 1 base, with 17 bases between the two germline ends. The germline V gene has CDR1 LGHNA and CDR2 YNFKEQ. This CDR3 is built from 17 residues. Sequenced sample: glioma tissue, nonneoplastic brain tissue, or PBMCs (not recorded which). This receptor was taken from a human donor with low-grade glioma or glioblastoma, undergoing nonglioma brain surgery, or in good health (not recorded which). The rearrangement links TRBV4-2 to TRBJ2-7; weak D call: TRBD1 (8 bases). The chain's CDR3 is CASSQVGGTGSSYEQYF. In DNA, the CDR3 is TGTGCCAGCAGCCAAGTGGGGGGGACAGGCTCATCCTACGAGCAGTACTTC.